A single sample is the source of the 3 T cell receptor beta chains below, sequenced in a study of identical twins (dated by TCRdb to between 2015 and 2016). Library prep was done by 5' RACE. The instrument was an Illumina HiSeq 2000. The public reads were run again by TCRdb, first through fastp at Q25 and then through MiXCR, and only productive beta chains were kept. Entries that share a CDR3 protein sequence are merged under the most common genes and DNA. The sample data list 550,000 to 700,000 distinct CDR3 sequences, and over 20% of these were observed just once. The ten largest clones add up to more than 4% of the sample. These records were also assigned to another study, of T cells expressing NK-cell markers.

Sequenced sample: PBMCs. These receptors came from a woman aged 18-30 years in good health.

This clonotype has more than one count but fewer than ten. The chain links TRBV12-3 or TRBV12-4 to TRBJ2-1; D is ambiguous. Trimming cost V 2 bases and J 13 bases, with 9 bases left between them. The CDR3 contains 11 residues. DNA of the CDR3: TGTGCCAGCAGTTTAAAGGACGCCCAGTTCTTC. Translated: CASSLKDAQFF.

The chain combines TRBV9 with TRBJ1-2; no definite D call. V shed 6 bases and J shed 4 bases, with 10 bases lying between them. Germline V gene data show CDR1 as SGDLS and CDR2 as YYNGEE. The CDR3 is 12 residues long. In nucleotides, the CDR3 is TGTGCCAGCAAGGACGGCTCCTATGGCTACACCTTC. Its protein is CASKDGSYGYTF.

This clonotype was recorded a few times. The chain's CDR3 is CASSPEGTSTPRPYF. CDR3 DNA: TGTGCCAGCAGCCCGGAGGGGACTAGCACACCGCGACCCTACTTC. The chain joins TRBV7-9 to TRBJ2-7; 9 bases are a match to TRBD2. Trimming at V came to 5 bases and at J to 13 bases, leaving 18 bases not matched to a gene. Per the germline V gene, CDR1 is SEHNR and CDR2 is FQNEAQ (reference sequence). This CDR3 has 15 residues.